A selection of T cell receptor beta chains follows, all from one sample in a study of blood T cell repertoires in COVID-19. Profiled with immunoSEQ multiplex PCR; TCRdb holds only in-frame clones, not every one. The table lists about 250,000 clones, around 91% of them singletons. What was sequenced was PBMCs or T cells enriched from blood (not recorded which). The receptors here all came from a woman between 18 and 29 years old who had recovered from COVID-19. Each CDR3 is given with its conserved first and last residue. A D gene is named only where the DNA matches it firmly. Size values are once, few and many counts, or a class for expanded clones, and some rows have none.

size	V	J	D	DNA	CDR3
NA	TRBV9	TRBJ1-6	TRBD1	TGTGCCAGCAGCGGTGCCGGGACAGGGGGTAATTCACCCCTCCACTTT	CASSGAGTGGNSPLHF
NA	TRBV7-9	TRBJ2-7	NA	TGTGCCAGCAGCTTAGACACGATACCCGGAGGGCAGTACTTC	CASSLDTIPGGQYF
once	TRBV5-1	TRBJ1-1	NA	TGCGCCAGCAGCTACAATACAGGGAACACTGAAGCTTTCTTT	CASSYNTGNTEAFF
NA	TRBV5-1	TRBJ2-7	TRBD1	TGCGCCAGCAGCTTGGATGACGGGACAGGGGGTTTTCTGCAGTACTTC	CASSLDDGTGGFLQYF
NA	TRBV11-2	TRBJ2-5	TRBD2	TGTGCCAGCAGCTTAGAGAGACTAGCGGGGGGGCAGACCCAGTACTTC	CASSLERLAGGQTQYF
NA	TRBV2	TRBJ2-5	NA	TGTGCCAGCATATGGGCAGTCCAAGAGACCCAGTACTTC	CASIWAVQETQYF
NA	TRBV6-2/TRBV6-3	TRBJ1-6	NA	TGTGCCAGCAGTATTCTACAGGGTAATTCACCCCTCCACTTT	CASSILQGNSPLHF
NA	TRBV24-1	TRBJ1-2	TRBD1	TGTGCCACCAGTGATTTAGGGGGCTACAACTATGGCTACACCTTC	CATSDLGGYNYGYTF
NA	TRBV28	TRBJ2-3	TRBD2	TGTGCCAGCAGTTTATTAGCGGGGGGATCCAGCACAGATACGCAGTATTTT	CASSLLAGGSSTDTQYF
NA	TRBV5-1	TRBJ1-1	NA	TGCGCCAGCAGACCAACACAGGTCTCGGGCACTGAAGCTTTCTTT	CASRPTQVSGTEAFF
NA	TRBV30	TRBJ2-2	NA	TGTGCCTGGAATTCTCTATACACCGGGGAGCTGTTTTTT	CAWNSLYTGELFF
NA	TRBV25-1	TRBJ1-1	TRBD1	TGTGCCAGCGGCAAGACAGGGACGAACACTGAAGCTTTCTTT	CASGKTGTNTEAFF
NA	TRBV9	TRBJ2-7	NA	TGTGCCAGCAGCGTTCAGGGGTCAACGTACGAGCAGTACTTC	CASSVQGSTYEQYF
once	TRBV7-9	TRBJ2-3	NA	TGTGCCAGCAGCTTAGGACTGAGGAGGGCAGATACGCAGTATTTT	CASSLGLRRADTQYF
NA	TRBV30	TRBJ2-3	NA	TGTGCCTGGAGTGGGTGGGAGACTAGCACAGATACGCAGTATTTT	CAWSGWETSTDTQYF
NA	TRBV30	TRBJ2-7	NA	TGTGCCTGGACCGCGGGGGCCCTATCGGGCGAGCAGTACTTC	CAWTAGALSGEQYF
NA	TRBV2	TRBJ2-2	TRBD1	TGTGCCAGCATCCAGGGGGCGTTCGGGGAGCTGTTTTTT	CASIQGAFGELFF
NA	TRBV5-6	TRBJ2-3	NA	TGTGCCAGCAGCTTGGCAGTTCCTAGCACAGATACGCAGTATTTT	CASSLAVPSTDTQYF
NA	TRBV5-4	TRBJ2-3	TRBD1	TGTGCCAGCAGCCCTATGACAGGGGCGACAGATACGCAGTATTTT	CASSPMTGATDTQYF
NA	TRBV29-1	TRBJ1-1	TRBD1	TGCAGCGTTATGACAGGGAGGAGCACTGAAGCTTTCTTT	CSVMTGRSTEAFF
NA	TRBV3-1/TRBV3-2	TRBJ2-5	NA	TGTGCCAGCAGTCCTAGAGCTAGGGGGGAGACCCAGTACTTC	CASSPRARGETQYF
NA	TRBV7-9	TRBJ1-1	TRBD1	TGTGCCAGCAGCTCAAAGACAGGGGGGAACACTGAAGCTTTCTTT	CASSSKTGGNTEAFF
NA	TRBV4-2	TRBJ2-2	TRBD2	TGTGCCAGCAGCAGCGGGACCCCGAACACCGGGGAGCTGTTTTTT	CASSSGTPNTGELFF
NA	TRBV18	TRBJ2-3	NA	TGTGCCAGCTCACCTAGCCATAGCACAGATACGCAGTATTTT	CASSPSHSTDTQYF
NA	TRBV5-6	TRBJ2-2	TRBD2	TGTGCCAGCAGCTCTCGACTAGCCCTACCGAACACCGGGGAGCTGTTTTTT	CASSSRLALPNTGELFF
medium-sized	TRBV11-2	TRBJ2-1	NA	TGTGCCAGCAGCCCCCCCGGGATATCCAACGATGAGCAGTTCTTC	CASSPPGISNDEQFF
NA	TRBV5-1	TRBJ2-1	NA	TGCGCCAGCAGCTTCTTAGGTGACAGGTTGAATGAGCAGTTCTTC	CASSFLGDRLNEQFF
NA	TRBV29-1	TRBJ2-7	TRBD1	TGCAGCGTTGATTCGGACAGGAGCTCCTACGAGCAGTACTTC	CSVDSDRSSYEQYF
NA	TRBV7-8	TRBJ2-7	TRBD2	TGTGCCAGCAGCTCGACTAGCGGGTCCTACTACGAGCAGTACTTC	CASSSTSGSYYEQYF
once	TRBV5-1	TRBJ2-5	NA	TGCGCCAGCAGCTACGGAGAGACCCAGTACTTC	CASSYGETQYF
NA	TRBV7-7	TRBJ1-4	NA	TGTGCTAGCAGCCGAAACAGGGCGGCTAATGAAAAACTGTTTTTT	CASSRNRAANEKLFF
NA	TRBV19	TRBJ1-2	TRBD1	TGTGCCAGTAGTATCGGGGGACAGGGACTCTATGGCTACACCTTC	CASSIGGQGLYGYTF
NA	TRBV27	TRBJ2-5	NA	TGTGCCAGCAGTGACTACCGGTCCCAAGAGACCCAGTACTTC	CASSDYRSQETQYF
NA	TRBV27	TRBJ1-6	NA	TGTGCCAGCAGGACTCAGTATAATTCACCCCTCCACTTT	CASRTQYNSPLHF
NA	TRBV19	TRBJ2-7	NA	TGTGCCAGTAGCCTAGGGAGGTGGGGCGAGCAGTACTTC	CASSLGRWGEQYF
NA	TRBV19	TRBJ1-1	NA	TGTGCCAGTACCGCCTTCGGGGGGAACACTGAAGCTTTCTTT	CASTAFGGNTEAFF
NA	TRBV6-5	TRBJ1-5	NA	TGTGCCAGCAGTTACTCGAGAGGGAACAATCAGCCCCAGCATTTT	CASSYSRGNNQPQHF
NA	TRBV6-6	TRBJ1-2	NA	TGTGCCAGCAGTTACTCAACAGACTATGGCTACACCTTC	CASSYSTDYGYTF
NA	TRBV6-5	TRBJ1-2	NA	TGTGCCAGCAGACGACAGACCTCCTATGGCTACACCTTC	CASRRQTSYGYTF
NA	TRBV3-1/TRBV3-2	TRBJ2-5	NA	TGTGCCAGCAGCCAAGACTGGGCCCAAGAGACCCAGTACTTC	CASSQDWAQETQYF
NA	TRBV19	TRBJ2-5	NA	TGTGCCAGTAGTATTGTGCTAGGCTACCAAGAGACCCAGTACTTC	CASSIVLGYQETQYF
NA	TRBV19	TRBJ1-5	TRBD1	TGTGCCAGTAGTGTCCAGGGGGTCTATCAGCCCCAGCATTTT	CASSVQGVYQPQHF
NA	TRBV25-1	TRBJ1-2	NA	TGTGCCAGCAGTGATCGGGGGGCCGCTGCCTATGGCTACACCTTC	CASSDRGAAAYGYTF
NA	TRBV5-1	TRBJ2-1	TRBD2	TGCGCCAGCAGCTTGGCCGGGACTAGTTACAATGAGCAGTTCTTC	CASSLAGTSYNEQFF
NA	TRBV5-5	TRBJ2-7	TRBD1	TGTGCCAGCAGCTTGGCCCCAGGGGGCTCCTACGAGCAGTACTTC	CASSLAPGGSYEQYF
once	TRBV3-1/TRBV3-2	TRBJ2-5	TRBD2	TGTGCCAGCAGCCCTAGCGGGGGGGTACAAGAGACCCAGTACTTC	CASSPSGGVQETQYF
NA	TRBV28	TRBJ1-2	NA	TGTGCCAGCAGTTTATCCAGGGGTCATGGCTACACCTTC	CASSLSRGHGYTF
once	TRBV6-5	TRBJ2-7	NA	TGTGCCAGCAGTTACCCTGTGGGGCATTCCACCTACGAGCAGTACTTC	CASSYPVGHSTYEQYF
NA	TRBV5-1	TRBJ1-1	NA	TGCGCCAGCAGCGACAGTAACATTGAAGCTTTCTTT	CASSDSNIEAFF
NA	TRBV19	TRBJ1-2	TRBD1	TGTGCCAGTAGCCAACAGGGGGAGGGCTATGGCTACACCTTC	CASSQQGEGYGYTF
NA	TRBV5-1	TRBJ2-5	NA	TGCGCCAGCAGCTTGGACCCCGCGGGGGCCGGGACCCAGTACTTC	CASSLDPAGAGTQYF